This entry features one T cell receptor (beta chain) sequence. The source of the sample is a study of T-cell reconstitution after alpha-beta-depleted transplantation in children. V lost 0 bases and J lost 1; bases outside the gene matches: 8. The CDR3 contains 17 residues. Germline CDR1 and CDR2: SGDLS and YYNGEE. Using unique molecular identifiers, the investigators prepared the TCRbeta library. A single record per CDR3 protein comes from TCRdb applying MiXCR to the PCR reads. The sample holds 350,000 to 450,000 distinct CDR3 sequences, around 21% seen once. The material sequenced was PBMCs from the stem cell graft donor, taken from the stem cell graft. The chain joins TRBV9 to TRBJ1-1, with TRBD1 matching over 8 bases. The clonotype comes from a human donor who donated a stem cell graft to a child with acute myeloid leukemia. The CDR3 sequence: CASSVAPRDRRNTEAFF. CDR3 DNA sequence: TGTGCCAGCAGCGTAGCTCCCCGGGACAGGAGGAACACTGAAGCTTTCTTT.